These 22 T cell receptor beta chains were all obtained from the same sample, sequenced in a study of T cells in Graves' hyperthyroidism and ophthalmopathy. There were TCR beta CDR3 regions amplified from RNA transcripts. Researchers ran a first-round RT-PCR on the TCR CDR3 using the HTBI primer set. TCRdb re-called the multiplex PCR reads through MiXCR, storing one row per CDR3 protein. The sample shows approximately 560,000 distinct CDR3 sequences, approximately 44% of them seen only once. The sample consisted of peripheral blood or thyroid tissue (not recorded which). The receptors come from a woman aged 18-35 years with Graves' hyperthyroidism.

This clonotype has more than one count but fewer than ten. CDR3 sequence reads: CASSLTRETGIEAFF. Here the CDR3 DNA reads TGTGCCAGCAGCCTAACGAGAGAAACAGGGATTGAAGCTTTCTTT. The V call is TRBV12-3 or TRBV12-4, the J call TRBJ1-1, with D perhaps TRBD1 (6 bases). The CDR3 is made up of 15 amino acids. V gave up 6 bases and J gave up 7 bases, with 21 bases separating them.

This rearrangement joins TRBV7-6 to TRBJ1-4; 9 bases are a match to TRBD1. Trimming took 6 bases from V and 7 from J; bases not matched to a gene: 3. Germline V lookup: CDR1 SGHVS, CDR2 FNYEAQ. This CDR3 is 13 amino acids long. The CDR3 region is CASRPGQGEKLFF. CDR3 nucleotides: TGTGCCAGCAGACCGGGACAGGGTGAAAAACTGTTTTTT.

The chain recombines TRBV10-3 with TRBJ1-1, with 7 bases fitting TRBD1. Germline values: CDR1 ENHRY, CDR2 SYGVKD. The V and J ends lost 4 bases and 7 bases, in that order; junction bases with no gene match: 12. This CDR3 comprises 15 residues. DNA for the CDR3: TGTGCCATCAGTGCACAGGGGTATGGGAGGGGTGAAGCTTTCTTT. This sequence encodes CAISAQGYGRGEAFF.

This clonotype was detected a few times. The chain combines TRBV29-1 with TRBJ1-4, with a possible D match to TRBD1 (5 bases). This CDR3 spans 15 amino acids. Germline V CDR1 and CDR2: SQVTM, ANQGSEA. Trimming took 0 bases from V and 7 from J, leaving 15 bases between them. CDR3 DNA sequence: TGCAGCGTTGAAGATTACGGGGGGGAGACTGAAAAACTGTTTTTT. Amino acid sequence: CSVEDYGGETEKLFF.

The V call is TRBV12-3 or TRBV12-4, the J call TRBJ1-1; possibly TRBD1 for D (5 bases). Trimming left V 1 base short and J 3 bases short, with 9 bases between. There are 14 residues in the CDR3. The chain's CDR3 is CASSLVRGHTEAFF. The DNA for the CDR3 is TGTGCCAGCAGTTTAGTAAGGGGTCACACTGAAGCTTTCTTT.

V gene TRBV20-1 combines with J gene TRBJ1-4; TRBD1 agrees at 10 bases. V lost 5 bases to trimming and J lost 9 bases; unmatched junction nucleotides: 6. This CDR3 comprises 13 residues. The germline V gene has CDR1 DFQATT and CDR2 SNEGSKA (reference sequence). Written as DNA, the CDR3 is TGCAGTGCTTCGGGACAGGGGAGGAAAAAACTGTTTTTT. Translation: CSASGQGRKKLFF.

The V gene is TRBV6-5, the J gene TRBJ2-6; D unclear. Trimming shortened V by 2 bases and J by 2 bases, and 7 bases separated the two germline ends. Germline V CDR1 and CDR2: MNHEY, SVGAGI. The CDR3 runs 15 residues. CDR3 in amino acids: CASSYGQAGANVLTF. The DNA for the CDR3 is TGTGCCAGCAGTTACGGGCAGGCTGGGGCCAACGTCCTGACTTTC.

The chain is built from TRBV10-1 and TRBJ2-5; D call uncertain. Germline V gene sequence: CDR1 WNHNN, CDR2 SYGVQD (reference sequence). This CDR3 comprises 14 residues. Trimming took 5 bases from V and 4 from J, leaving 14 bases between them. CDR3 residues: CASSLVLTGETQYF. CDR3 coding DNA: TGCGCCAGCAGTTTAGTCCTGACCGGAGAGACCCAGTACTTC.

V usage is TRBV25-1 and J usage is TRBJ1-1; D is perhaps TRBD1 (6 bases). Per germline, CDR1 MGHDK and CDR2 SYGVNS. Trimming left V 5 bases short and J 3 bases short, with 16 bases between. This CDR3 region has 15 residues. CDR3 loop: CASSSQGTRDTEAFF. The CDR3 DNA sequence: TGTGCCAGCAGTTCACAGGGCACCAGGGACACTGAAGCTTTCTTT.

This clonotype was counted many times. V and J are TRBV7-9 and TRBJ1-4, with TRBD1 matching 9 bases. The length of the CDR3 is 13 residues. Looked up from germline, CDR1 is SEHNR and CDR2 is FQNEAQ (reference sequence). V trimming: 5 bases; J trimming: 10 bases; junction bases outside the gene matches: 5. CDR3 residues: CASSAGTGIKLFF. DNA for the CDR3: TGTGCCAGCAGCGCCGGGACAGGGATAAAACTGTTTTTT. The full variable domain, its missing parts supplied by reference TRBV7-9 and TRBJ1-4, is DTGVSQNPRHKITKRGQNVTFRCDPISEHNRLYWYRQTLGQGPEFLTYFQNEAQLEKSRLLSDRFSAERPKGSFSTLEIQRTEQGDSAMYLCASSAGTGIKLFFGSGTQLSVL.

As regards this clonotype: Since no conserved phenylalanine or tryptophan closes the CDR3, a read error is the likely cause. The DNA is left out, because the CDR3 cannot be placed on it with certainty; the CDR3 is given as TCRdb lists it. This chain connects TRBV10-2 to TRBJ1-6. The CDR3 is 9 amino acids long, termini counted. The germline gives CDR1 WSHSY, CDR2 SAAADI. CDR3 protein: CASSETLNY.

This clonotype was seen more than once but under ten times. V usage is TRBV7-6 and J usage is TRBJ1-3, with D perhaps matching TRBD1 (5 bases). There are 14 residues in the CDR3. Germline CDR1 reads SGHVS; CDR2 reads FNYEAQ. Trimming cost V 6 bases and J 2 bases, with 11 bases left between them. CDR3 in amino acids: CASSRTGAGNTIYF. The CDR3 DNA is TGTGCCAGCAGTCGAACAGGAGCTGGAAACACCATATATTTT.

The count of this clonotype is one. This chain uses TRBV29-1 with TRBJ2-7, with 9 bases that match TRBD1. CDR1 and CDR2 (germline): SQVTM, ANQGSEA. V was pared by 4 bases and J by 1 base, with 8 bases of the junction left unmatched. CDR3 length: 15 amino acids. CDR3 sequence reads: CSVARRTGASYEQYF. CDR3 sequence (DNA): TGCAGCGTTGCAAGGAGGACAGGGGCTTCCTACGAGCAGTACTTC.

To note about this clonotype: A much more abundant neighbour one base away suggests this may be a read error. The chain joins TRBV6-9 to TRBJ2-5; D unresolved. The CDR3 extends over 13 amino acids. Per germline, CDR1 MNHGY and CDR2 SVAAGI. As DNA, the CDR3 is TGTGCCAGCAGTTACTCGATCCAAGAGACCCAGGACTTC. The encoded protein is CASSYSIQETQDF.

The chain has TRBV6-2 or TRBV6-3 and TRBJ1-5, with 9 positions matching TRBD1. V lost 8 bases to trimming and J lost 6 bases; unmatched junction nucleotides: 8. The CDR3 has 14 residues. Germline-derived CDR1 and CDR2 are MNHEY and SVGEGT. The CDR3, as DNA: TGTGCCAGCTCCCAAACAGGGGGCGGTCAGCCCCAGCATTTT. This encodes CASSQTGGGQPQHF.

This clonotype was seen more than once but under ten times. The chain has TRBV7-9 and TRBJ1-1; a possible D gene is TRBD1 (6 bases). This CDR3 spans 16 amino acids. In germline, CDR1 is SEHNR, CDR2 FQNEAQ (reference sequence). V lost 4 bases to trimming and J lost 1 base, with 16 bases between them. The CDR3 nucleotides read TGTGCCAGCAGCTCCGGTAGGGGGAAAGCGAACACTGAAGCTTTCTTT. This sequence encodes CASSSGRGKANTEAFF.

The chain employs TRBV29-1 and TRBJ1-3; the D gene is possibly TRBD1 (5 bases). The V gene lost 6 bases and the J gene lost 8 bases, with 11 bases spanning the gap. From germline, CDR1 is SQVTM and CDR2 ANQGSEA. This CDR3 has 11 amino acids. DNA for the CDR3: TGCAGCGTGCCGGGAGGGGACACCATATATTTT. Translation: CSVPGGDTIYF. Full variable domain (outside the CDR3, taken from reference TRBV29-1 and TRBJ1-3): SAVISQKPSRDICQRGTSLTIQCQVDSQVTMMFWYRQQPGQSLTLIATANQGSEATYESGFVIDKFPISRPNLTFSTLTVSNMSPEDSSIYLCSVPGGDTIYFGEGSWLTVV.

In its sample, this clonotype was seen a few times. The chain combines TRBV7-2 with TRBJ2-2; 14 bases align to TRBD2. After removal of 3 bases from V and 5 bases from J, the junction contained 2 bases not matched to a gene. The CDR3 extends over 16 amino acids. Germline lookup yields CDR1 SGHTA and CDR2 FQGNSA. The CDR3 here is CASSFGLAGGTGELFF. The CDR3 coding sequence is TGTGCCAGCAGCTTCGGACTAGCGGGAGGAACCGGGGAGCTGTTTTTT.

This rearrangement joins TRBV9 to TRBJ1-4; D gene ambiguous. This CDR3 is built from 15 residues. CDR1 is SGDLS and CDR2 is YYNGEE in the germline V gene. V was shortened by 4 bases and J by 6 bases, with 16 bases between the two germline ends. The CDR3 DNA is TGTGCCAGCAGCCATAGGAGCTCCGCTGATGAAAAACTGTTTTTT. This codes for CASSHRSSADEKLFF. Combining the CDR3 with reference TRBV9 and TRBJ1-4 gives the whole variable domain DSGVTQTPKHLITATGQRVTLRCSPRSGDLSVYWYQQSLDQGLQFLIQYYNGEERAKGNILERFSAQQFPDLHSELNLSSLELGDSALYFCASSHRSSADEKLFFGSGTQLSVL.

The sample holds many counts of this clonotype. This chain's CDR3 is CASSPDRVGYTF. The DNA for the CDR3 is TGTGCCAGCAGCCCGGACAGGGTTGGCTACACCTTC. V and J are TRBV14 and TRBJ1-2, with 8 bases that match TRBD1. This CDR3 contains 12 residues. The trim removed 4 bases at V and 7 bases at J, leaving 2 bases unmatched. Germline V lookup: CDR1 SGHDN, CDR2 FVKESK.

This chain uses TRBV20-1 with TRBJ1-1; D is unresolved. Trimming cost V 5 bases and J 2 bases, with 12 bases left between them. The CDR3 spans 13 residues. Germline CDR1 and CDR2: DFQATT and SNEGSKA (reference sequence). The CDR3 DNA is TGCAGTGCTTCGCAGGTAGTCAACACTGAAGCTTTCTTT. This encodes CSASQVVNTEAFF.

The chain combines TRBV12-3 or TRBV12-4 with TRBJ2-5; tentative D call: TRBD2 (6 bases). This CDR3 has 13 amino acids. V was shortened by 1 base and J by 13 bases, with 16 bases between the two germline ends. The CDR3 region is CASSLDGTWLLYF. CDR3 sequence (DNA): TGTGCCAGCAGTTTAGACGGGACTTGGCTTTTGTACTTC.